This TCR beta chain was sequenced for a study of T cell changes during pregnancy in multiple sclerosis (dated by TCRdb to the late 2010s). Regarding the complete study: In women with multiple sclerosis, the researchers looked at how the T cell repertoire shifted as pregnancy progressed.

Concerning this clone itself: It has no known antigen specificity. Base qualities are missing; no much larger clone stands one base away.

Preparation of the library involved the immunoSEQ multiplex PCR assay. Drawn from immuneACCESS, this table holds only the in-frame rearrangements with V and J called that TCRdb kept. Clones are partly lost; checked studies trace under half to an unresolved V gene and leave the rest unexplained. The sample has 70,000 to 85,000 clones on record, about 91% of them singletons. Around 3% of the sample is taken by the ten largest. The CDR3 goes from the cysteine to the phenylalanine over 13 residues. Kept here is only the CDR3 DNA, which spans 39 bases and is read in frame from base 1. As encoded in the germline V gene (reference sequence), CDR1 is MNHEY while CDR2 is SMNVEV. V is clipped by 0 bases and J by 7 bases, and the sequence between their germline boundaries is 10 bases long.

The sequence links TRBV27 to TRBJ2-7, with TRBD2 perhaps the D gene, on 5 matching bases. The TCR originated in a female donor with multiple sclerosis, enrolled in a pregnancy study. The sequencing here drew on peripheral blood, taken before pregnancy. For the CDR3, the sequence is CASSLSPRGEQYF. The nucleotide sequence is TGTGCCAGCAGTTTATCACCCCGCGGGGAGCAGTACTTC.